Presented here are 20 T cell receptor beta chains from one specimen sequenced in a study of somatic mutations in cytotoxic T cells in rheumatoid arthritis. Only in-frame clones appear in the TCRdb table, and some are missing; sequencing was by immunoSEQ multiplex PCR. The repertoire holds 1,300 to 1,500 clones, with approximately 80% as singletons. The sample comprised CD8+ T cells sorted from blood. These receptors all come from an adult with rheumatoid arthritis.

The V call is TRBV10-2, the J call TRBJ2-1; 12 bases fit TRBD2. V trimming: 0 bases; J trimming: 7 bases; junction bases outside the gene matches: 4. The CDR3 has 16 residues. Germline CDR1 reads WSHSY; CDR2 reads SAAADI. This chain's CDR3 is CASSESTSGGANEQFF. CDR3 in DNA: TGCGCCAGCAGTGAGTCGACTAGCGGGGGTGCAAATGAGCAGTTCTTC.

This clone was seen once. The V call is TRBV9, the J call TRBJ1-2; D unresolved. The V and J ends lost 0 bases and 2 bases respectively, with 8 bases between them. This CDR3 comprises 14 residues. CDR1 and CDR2 (germline): SGDLS, YYNGEE. In DNA form, the CDR3 reads TGTGCCAGCAGCGTAGGAGGAGGAAACTATGGCTACACCTTC. Its protein is CASSVGGGNYGYTF.

This sequence joins TRBV27 and TRBJ2-5, with TRBD2 matching 7 bases. This CDR3 region has 15 residues. Germline V gene data show CDR1 as MNHEY and CDR2 as SMNVEV (reference sequence). V lost 4 bases, J lost 4 bases, and 9 bases stayed unmatched. CDR3: CASSSPPWGGETQYF. In DNA form, the CDR3 reads TGTGCCAGCAGTTCCCCCCCCTGGGGGGGAGAGACCCAGTACTTC.

V usage is TRBV7-2 and J usage is TRBJ2-3; D is undetermined. This CDR3 is 16 amino acids long. Germline V CDR1 and CDR2: SGHTA, FQGNSA. V lost 3 bases and J lost 4, with 17 bases in between. CDR3 residues: CASSFPGLRSPDTQYF. As DNA, the CDR3 is TGTGCCAGCAGCTTTCCGGGCCTCAGGTCCCCAGATACGCAGTATTTT.

CDR3 DNA: TGTGCCAGCAGTTTATCGACTAGCGGGGTAGTAGATACGCAGTATTTT. Translating it yields CASSLSTSGVVDTQYF. V and J are TRBV27 and TRBJ2-3; 11 bases align to TRBD2. The length of the CDR3 is 16 residues. The ends lost 0 bases at V and 5 bases at J; junction bases unmatched: 4. The germline V gene encodes CDR1 MNHEY and CDR2 SMNVEV (reference sequence).

The chain recombines TRBV13 with TRBJ2-5; a weak D match, TRBD1 (6 bases). V lost 8 bases to trimming and J lost 8 bases, with 24 bases between them. CDR1 PRHDT and CDR2 FYEKMQ come from the germline V gene (reference sequence). The CDR3 is 15 amino acids. The CDR3 bases are TGTGCCAGCTCTTCGGGCAGGGGCTCTGTGTATACCCAGTACTTC. This gives the protein CASSSGRGSVYTQYF.

The CDR3 is CASSQASILASTDTQYF. CDR3 sequence (DNA): TGTGCCAGCAGCCAAGCATCTATACTAGCGAGCACAGATACGCAGTATTTT. The chain is built from TRBV4-2 and TRBJ2-3; 7 bases line up with TRBD2. J gave up 0 bases and V 1 base, and 7 bases lay outside the gene matches. The germline V gene has CDR1 LGHNA and CDR2 YNFKEQ. CDR3 size: 17 residues.

This chain connects TRBV27 to TRBJ2-5; 9 positions agree with TRBD2. Germline CDR1 is MNHEY and CDR2 is SMNVEV (reference sequence). There are 15 residues in the CDR3. Trimming took 6 bases from V and 4 from J; bases not matched to a gene: 9. Written as DNA, the CDR3 is TGTGCCAGCAGAGGCGGGAGGGCTGGAGGAGAGACCCAGTACTTC. The encoded protein is CASRGGRAGGETQYF.

The chain uses TRBV15 and TRBJ1-5; TRBD1 aligns across 7 bases. The V gene end was trimmed by 4 bases and the J gene end by 1 base; junction bases not matched to a gene: 10. This CDR3 region has 17 residues. Germline values: CDR1 LNHNV, CDR2 YYDKDF (reference sequence). The CDR3 bases are TGTGCCACCAGCACCAACAGGGGCCAGTGGAGCAATCAGCCCCAGCATTTT. Its translation is CATSTNRGQWSNQPQHF.

The chain uses TRBV30 and TRBJ1-5, with TRBD1 as a possible D gene (5 bases). V was pared by 3 bases and J by 3 bases, with 15 bases between. The CDR3 sequence is 15 residues long. Per the germline V gene, CDR1 is GTSNPN and CDR2 is SVGIG (reference sequence). The CDR3 loop is CAWRKGTGFNQPQHF. The CDR3 DNA follows: TGTGCCTGGAGAAAAGGGACGGGGTTCAATCAGCCCCAGCATTTT.

This clone was seen once. The V and J genes are TRBV30 and TRBJ2-1; 10 nucleotides line up with TRBD2. CDR3 size: 12 residues. Trimming took 4 bases from V and 9 from J; bases not matched to a gene: 3. From germline, CDR1 is GTSNPN and CDR2 SVGIG (reference sequence). The CDR3 region is CAWTSGSPEQFF. The CDR3 DNA is TGTGCCTGGACTAGCGGGAGTCCTGAGCAGTTCTTC. Complete variable domain (other parts from reference TRBV30 and TRBJ2-1): SQTIHQWPATLVQPVGSPLSLECTVEGTSNPNLYWYRQAAGRGLQLLFYSVGIGQISSEVPQNLSASRPQDRQFILSSKKLLLSDSGFYLCAWTSGSPEQFFGPGTRLTVL.

The CDR3 region is CSVVSARSYEQYF. In nucleotides, the CDR3 is TGCAGCGTCGTAAGCGCTAGATCCTACGAGCAGTACTTC. The chain is built from TRBV29-1 and TRBJ2-7, with no clear D. In germline, CDR1 is SQVTM, CDR2 ANQGSEA. The V end lost 6 bases, the J end lost 1 base, and 13 bases lay between the germline ends. CDR3 length: 13 residues.

V usage is TRBV6-6 and J usage is TRBJ2-1, with 13 bases fitting TRBD2. CDR1 MNHNY and CDR2 SVGAGI come from the germline V gene (reference sequence). J gave up 9 bases and V 6 bases, and 8 bases lay outside the gene matches. The CDR3 is 15 amino acids. As DNA, the CDR3 is TGTGCCAGCAGCCCCACTAGCGGGAGGGGCGGTGAGCAGTTCTTC. This codes for CASSPTSGRGGEQFF.

The chain is built from TRBV13 and TRBJ2-1; D gene uncertain. V was clipped by 5 bases and J by 0 bases, with 8 bases between them. Germline V CDR1 and CDR2: PRHDT, FYEKMQ (reference sequence). This CDR3 region has 14 residues. The CDR3 DNA follows: TGTGCCAGCAGCCTCGAGCGCTCCTACAATGAGCAGTTCTTC. It specifies CASSLERSYNEQFF.

The chain links TRBV7-2 to TRBJ2-7; 7 bases fit TRBD1. The CDR3 consists of 15 residues. The V gene end was trimmed by 10 bases and the J gene end by 4 bases; junction bases not matched to a gene: 16. Germline-derived CDR1 and CDR2 are SGHTA and FQGNSA. The CDR3 protein is CAIGVISAGGYEQYF. In nucleotides, the CDR3 is TGTGCCATCGGGGTGATCAGCGCAGGGGGATACGAGCAGTACTTC.

This clone was detected only once. The rearrangement links TRBV27 to TRBJ2-1; possible D gene TRBD2, 6 bases. The CDR3 is made up of 16 amino acids. The germline V gene encodes CDR1 MNHEY and CDR2 SMNVEV (reference sequence). The germline V and J ends were trimmed by 2 bases and 2 bases, with 13 bases remaining between them. CDR3 DNA: TGTGCCAGCAGTTTAATTGGGACTGTGGCCTACAATGAGCAGTTCTTC. The encoded protein is CASSLIGTVAYNEQFF.

The chain employs TRBV6-6 and TRBJ2-2; D call uncertain. This CDR3 contains 13 residues. Germline values: CDR1 MNHNY, CDR2 SVGAGI (reference sequence). V lost 2 bases and J 6 bases, leaving 7 bases between the germline ends. CDR3 region: CASSYNSAGELFF. DNA of the CDR3: TGTGCCAGCAGTTACAACAGCGCCGGGGAGCTGTTTTTT.

The CDR3 is CASSLTSGSAYNEQFF. The CDR3 nucleotides read TGTGCCAGCAGCTTAACTAGCGGGAGTGCTTACAATGAGCAGTTCTTC. The chain combines TRBV7-3 with TRBJ2-1; 9 nucleotides match TRBD2. Per the germline V gene, CDR1 is SGHTA and CDR2 is FQGTGA. V gave up 0 bases and J gave up 4 bases; unmatched junction bases: 4. CDR3 length: 16 residues.

A note on this clone: Other DNA variants within this sample encode the same CDR3. This chain connects TRBV19 to TRBJ2-1; 10 bases are shared with TRBD2. This CDR3 has 15 amino acids. Germline values: CDR1 LNHDA, CDR2 SQIVND (reference sequence). J lost 4 bases, V lost 4 bases, and 4 bases had no gene match. CDR3 sequence (DNA): TGTGCCAGTAGTAGGACTAGCGGTCTATACAATGAGCAGTTCTTC. Amino acids: CASSRTSGLYNEQFF.

This clone was detected only a few times. The CDR3 region is CASSQDWGDTQYF. CDR3 nucleotide sequence: TGCGCCAGCAGCCAAGATTGGGGAGATACGCAGTATTTT. The V call is TRBV4-3, the J call TRBJ2-3; D call uncertain. This CDR3 spans 13 amino acids. Germline V CDR1 and CDR2: LGHNA, YSLEER. V was shortened by 0 bases and J by 5 bases, with 6 bases between the two germline ends.